This is a list of T cell receptor beta chains from one sample in a study of technical replicates of blood from several donors. Clones were read by immunoSEQ multiplex PCR, and TCRdb kept only the in-frame ones, dropping some. The sample lists around 80,000 clones; around nine tenths were seen once. Input material: T cells isolated from PBMCs. Receptors originate from a human donor in good health. CDR3s include the opening cysteine and the closing phenylalanine or tryptophan. The order of the fields is CDR3 length, D gene, J gene, clone size, V gene, CDR3 protein, CDR3 DNA. D genes are given only for firm matches. Clone size, where shown, is once, few, many, or a class for clones that have expanded.

19,TRBD1,TRBJ1-4,.,TRBV18,CASSPWGQVLGATNEKLFF,TGTGCCAGCTCACCGTGGGGACAGGTTCTAGGAGCAACTAATGAAAAACTGTTTTTT
16,TRBD2,TRBJ2-7,.,TRBV6-1,CASSEGGGQSGYEQYF,TGTGCCAGCAGTGAAGGCGGGGGGCAAAGCGGTTACGAGCAGTACTTC
14,TRBD1,TRBJ2-3,.,TRBV19,CASSITGGTDTQYF,TGTGCCAGTAGCATAACAGGGGGCACAGATACGCAGTATTTT
15,TRBD1,TRBJ1-4,once,TRBV30,CAWSGGTATNEKLFF,TGTGCCTGGAGTGGAGGGACAGCAACTAATGAAAAACTGTTTTTT
13,.,TRBJ1-1,.,TRBV6-1,CASSDRTVIEAFF,TGTGCCAGCAGTGACAGAACCGTCATTGAAGCTTTCTTT
14,.,TRBJ1-1,once,TRBV7-2,CASSLAGVNTEAFF,TGTGCCAGCAGCTTAGCAGGGGTGAACACTGAAGCTTTCTTT
14,TRBD1,TRBJ2-2,.,TRBV5-1,CASSPGQGPGELFF,TGCGCCAGCAGCCCCGGACAGGGACCCGGGGAGCTGTTTTTT
16,.,TRBJ2-3,.,TRBV6-1,CASSAQDSLSTDTQYF,TGTGCCAGCAGTGCGCAGGACAGTTTGAGCACAGATACGCAGTATTTT
14,TRBD1,TRBJ2-5,.,TRBV4-1,CASSPPQGEETQYF,TGCGCCAGCAGCCCGCCTCAGGGGGAGGAGACCCAGTACTTC
15,TRBD2,TRBJ2-3,.,TRBV5-1,CASSLASGGTDTQYF,TGCGCCAGCAGCTTGGCGAGCGGGGGAACAGATACGCAGTATTTT
15,.,TRBJ1-4,.,TRBV4-1,CASSQAGFGDEKLFF,TGCGCCAGCAGCCAAGCAGGGTTTGGGGATGAAAAACTGTTTTTT
16,TRBD2,TRBJ2-7,.,TRBV5-1,CASSFRLAGGSYEQYF,TGCGCCAGCAGCTTTCGACTAGCGGGGGGCTCCTACGAGCAGTACTTC
13,.,TRBJ2-2,.,TRBV5-6,CASSPGHSGELFF,TGTGCCAGCAGCCCCGGACATTCCGGGGAGCTGTTTTTT
14,TRBD1,TRBJ2-2,.,TRBV10-3,CAIRPGQAAGELFF,TGTGCCATCAGGCCGGGACAGGCGGCCGGGGAGCTGTTTTTT
12,.,TRBJ2-7,.,TRBV6-6,CATRTGSYEQYF,TGTGCCACCCGGACGGGATCCTACGAGCAGTACTTC
20,TRBD2,TRBJ2-1,.,TRBV11-3,CASSLNGLAGGNPALNEQFF,TGTGCCAGCAGCCTCAACGGACTAGCGGGGGGTAATCCTGCACTGAATGAGCAGTTCTTC
15,TRBD1,TRBJ1-5,.,TRBV27,CASGPWTGPHQPQHF,TGTGCCAGCGGGCCCTGGACAGGTCCACATCAGCCCCAGCATTTT
12,.,TRBJ1-1,.,TRBV7-2,CASSLGSIEAFF,TGTGCCAGCAGCCTCGGGAGCATTGAAGCTTTCTTT
13,.,TRBJ1-1,.,TRBV11-2,CASSLVRREEAFF,TGTGCCAGCAGCTTAGTTCGCCGCGAGGAAGCTTTCTTT
16,TRBD1,TRBJ1-4,.,TRBV19,CASSIDHRGGQGILFF,TGTGCCAGTAGTATAGATCATCGCGGGGGACAGGGGATCCTGTTTTTT
16,TRBD2,TRBJ2-3,.,TRBV12-5,CASGQTSKLYTDTQYF,TGTGCTAGTGGACAGACTAGCAAACTATACACAGATACGCAGTATTTT
16,TRBD2,TRBJ2-1,.,TRBV5-1,CASEKGLAGAANEQFF,TGCGCCAGCGAAAAGGGACTAGCGGGAGCTGCAAATGAGCAGTTCTTC
11,.,TRBJ2-7,.,TRBV20-1,CSGNFGQGNYF,.
14,TRBD1,TRBJ1-4,.,TRBV28,CASRDPGGGEKLFF,TGTGCCAGCAGGGACCCAGGGGGCGGTGAAAAACTGTTTTTT
12,.,TRBJ2-1,.,TRBV11-2,CASSPGLSEQFF,TGTGCCAGCAGCCCCGGTTTGAGCGAGCAGTTCTTC
12,.,TRBJ2-1,once,TRBV27,CASSFLNSEQFF,TGTGCCAGCAGTTTCCTAAACAGTGAGCAGTTCTTC
16,.,TRBJ2-2,once,TRBV5-1,CASSLAPGHFTGELFF,TGCGCCAGCAGCTTGGCCCCAGGACACTTCACCGGGGAGCTGTTTTTT